The 5 T cell receptor beta chains listed next were all sequenced from one sample in a study of shared clonotypes between healthy human individuals. Generated by immunoSEQ multiplex PCR, the TCRdb table keeps only in-frame clones and is missing some. The table has fewer than 1 million clones, approximately 96% seen once. CD8 cells regarded as naive lacked CD45RO, were positively chosen for CCR7, and omitted terminally differentiated effector memory CD45RA+ cells. What was sequenced was naive CD8+ T cells sorted from blood. The receptors originated from a man in his thirties or forties in good health.

V is TRBV4-1 and J is TRBJ1-2, with D possibly TRBD1 on 6 matching bases. The CDR3 extends over 15 amino acids. Germline lookup yields CDR1 MGHRA and CDR2 YSYEKL. V was clipped by 5 bases and J by 0 bases, with 13 bases between them. The CDR3 nucleotides read TGCGCCAGCAGCTACGGACAGCAACCTAACTATGGCTACACCTTC. Its protein is CASSYGQQPNYGYTF.

This chain connects TRBV2 to TRBJ2-7, with TRBD1 as a possible D gene (6 bases). Germline CDR1 reads SNHLY; CDR2 reads FYNNEI. CDR3 size: 15 residues. Trimming removed 4 bases at V and 0 bases at J, with 13 bases between. The CDR3 loop reads CASSVGDTYSYEQYF. CDR3 nucleotides: TGTGCCAGCAGTGTCGGGGACACCTACTCCTACGAGCAGTACTTC. Combining the CDR3 with reference TRBV2 and TRBJ2-7 gives the whole variable domain EPEVTQTPSHQVTQMGQEVILRCVPISNHLYFYWYRQILGQKVEFLVSFYNNEISEKSEIFDDQFSVERPDGSNFTLKIRSTKLEDSAMYFCASSVGDTYSYEQYFGPGTRLTVT.

V gene TRBV28 combines with J gene TRBJ2-7; 16 nucleotides agree with TRBD2. The CDR3 length is 16 residues. Germline trimming cut 5 bases from V and 2 bases from J; bases unmatched to any gene: 3. Germline V gene data show CDR1 as MDHEN and CDR2 as SYDVKM. CDR3 bases: TGTGCCAGCAGTCCAGGGACTAGCGGGAGGGCCTACGAGCAGTACTTC. Protein: CASSPGTSGRAYEQYF.

The V and J genes are TRBV19 and TRBJ2-5; unclear D gene. Trimming pared 8 bases from V and 4 bases from J, leaving 20 bases between. The CDR3 loop spans 15 amino acids. Germline CDR1 is LNHDA and CDR2 is SQIVND (reference sequence). For the CDR3, the DNA is TGTGCCAGTGGTCGGAATCCCTTGAGTGGAGAGACCCAGTACTTC. Translation gives CASGRNPLSGETQYF. Full variable domain (missing parts from reference TRBV19 and TRBJ2-5): DGGITQSPKYLFRKEGQNVTLSCEQNLNHDAMYWYRQDPGQGLRLIYYSQIVNDFQKGDIAEGYSVSREKKESFPLTVTSAQKNPTAFYLCASGRNPLSGETQYFGPGTRLLVL.

The chain has TRBV7-9 and TRBJ2-3; no reliable D call. The CDR3 length is 15 residues. Germline V gene lookup returns CDR1 SEHNR and CDR2 FQNEAQ (reference sequence). Trimming shortened V by 1 base and J by 5 bases, and 13 bases separated the two germline ends. The CDR3 nucleotides are TGTGCCAGCAGCTTAGTAGGGAAGTCGGTAGATACGCAGTATTTT. This gives the protein CASSLVGKSVDTQYF.